This T cell receptor beta chain was recorded in a study of CD8 T cells in ankylosing spondylitis. Study observations and caveats: It was reported that disease-linked clones were significantly enriched in matched ankylosing spondylitis synovial fluid. Reactive arthritis synovial fluid and blood previously showed some of these motif variants. One TCR beta motif, made up of 7 or 8 highly homologous variants, appeared characteristic of ankylosing spondylitis blood. CD8+ cells made up the disease-linked clones, which were relatively rare in peripheral blood.

Quantitative barcoded 5'-RACE was used to prepare TCR beta libraries. TCRdb recomputed calls from the 5' RACE reads with MiXCR, one row per CDR3 protein. Of 450,000 or so distinct CDR3 sequences in the sample, roughly a quarter are singletons; the top ten hold roughly 0.9%. Concerning this clonotype: Its target is not known.

With V trimmed by 6 bases and J by 2 bases, 7 bases remained unmatched. Germline assignment: CDR1 LNHNV and CDR2 YYDKDF (reference sequence). The CDR3 covers 15 residues. The V and J genes are TRBV15 and TRBJ1-5; 7 bases align to TRBD1. The sequenced material came from blood, either unsorted or a sorted T cell fraction (not recorded which). The TCR comes from a male donor with ankylosing spondylitis. The CDR3 region has the DNA TGTGCCACCAGGGGAGGGGGCAGGGGCAATCAGCCCCAGCATTTT. It translates to CATRGGGRGNQPQHF. Complete variable domain (other parts from reference TRBV15 and TRBJ1-5): DAMVIQNPRYQVTQFGKPVTLSCSQTLNHNVMYWYQQKSSQAPKLLFHYYDKDFNNEADTPDNFQSRRPNTSFCFLDIRSPGLGDTAMYLCATRGGGRGNQPQHFGDGTRLSIL.